A single sample gave rise to the 11 T cell receptor beta chains below, sequenced in a study of cytomegalovirus exposure and HLA in healthy donors. Primers for the PCR totalled 60 Vbeta and 13 Jbeta. TCRdb's table, derived via immunoSEQ multiplex PCR, lists solely in-frame clones and lacks some. Among 120,000 to 150,000 clones listed, roughly 80% were seen once. The specimen sequenced was PBMCs. The receptors originated from a woman in her 30s in good health and CMV-seronegative.

Turning to this clone: An end of the junction does not agree with germline; a read error may underlie this. The chain employs TRBV7-9 and TRBJ2-2; 11 nucleotides align to TRBD1. The V gene's germline CDR1 is SEHNR and CDR2 FQNEAQ (reference sequence). CDR3 size: 16 residues. The CDR3 spells CSSSFPGQGARGELFF. As DNA, the CDR3 is TGTTCCAGCAGCTTTCCCGGACAGGGGGCCAGGGGGGAGCTGTTTTTT.

As to this clone: One end of the junction is discordant with germline, which a read error may explain. The J gene is TRBJ2-1, the V gene TRBV7-9; 9 bases match TRBD2. Germline V gene data show CDR1 as SEHNR and CDR2 as FQNEAQ (reference sequence). The CDR3 totals 16 residues. The CDR3 bases are TGTTCCAGCAGCTTAGAGGGCGGACTAGCGTACAATGAGCAGTTCTTC. Protein sequence: CSSSLEGGLAYNEQFF.

The chain is built from TRBV29-1 and TRBJ2-7; weak D call: TRBD1 (5 bases). CDR1 and CDR2 from the germline V gene are SQVTM and ANQGSEA. This CDR3 has 14 residues. Trimming left V 6 bases short and J 1 base short, with 16 bases between. CDR3: CSVRRALSSYEQYF. The CDR3 DNA sequence: TGCAGCGTACGCAGGGCCCTTTCATCCTACGAGCAGTACTTC.

In this sample, this clone turned up a few times. This chain joins TRBV4-3 and TRBJ1-4; D call uncertain. CDR1 and CDR2 from the germline V gene are LGHNA and YSLEER. Trimming left V 3 bases short and J 0 bases short, with 11 bases between. The CDR3 is made up of 16 amino acids. CDR3: CASSHGPATTNEKLFF. For the CDR3, the DNA is TGCGCCAGCAGCCATGGGCCGGCCACAACTAATGAAAAACTGTTTTTT.

CDR3 nucleotides: TGTGCCAGCAGCTCCGGGACAGGGGCCTCCTATGGCTACACCTTC. Translating it yields CASSSGTGASYGYTF. V gene TRBV11-2 combines with J gene TRBJ1-2; 10 positions match TRBD1. CDR3 length: 15 amino acids. The V gene's germline CDR1 is SGHAT and CDR2 FQNNGV. Unmatched junction bases numbered 6, after V lost 4 bases and J lost 4 bases.

This clone showed up just a few times. The rearrangement uses TRBV6-1 and TRBJ2-7; D is perhaps TRBD2 (6 bases). V lost 8 bases, J lost 5 bases, and 16 bases lay in between. The CDR3 spans 13 residues. CDR1 is MNHNS and CDR2 is SASEGT in the germline V gene. CDR3 protein: CASERETHHEQYF. In nucleotides, the CDR3 is TGTGCCAGCGAACGGGAGACCCACCACGAGCAGTACTTC.

This clone was counted only a few times. The chain joins TRBV2 to TRBJ2-5; D not certain. CDR1 is SNHLY and CDR2 is FYNNEI in the germline V gene. The CDR3 contains 15 residues. The V and J ends lost 0 bases and 5 bases respectively, with 13 bases between them. This CDR3 is CASSEATTGRETQYF. Written as DNA, the CDR3 is TGTGCCAGCAGTGAAGCGACAACCGGCCGGGAGACCCAGTACTTC. Full variable domain (rest looked up from reference TRBV2 and TRBJ2-5): EPEVTQTPSHQVTQMGQEVILRCVPISNHLYFYWYRQILGQKVEFLVSFYNNEISEKSEIFDDQFSVERPDGSNFTLKIRSTKLEDSAMYFCASSEATTGRETQYFGPGTRLLVL.

This chain uses TRBV7-7 with TRBJ2-7; tentative D call: TRBD2 (6 bases). Germline CDR1 SSHAT, CDR2 FNYEAQ (reference sequence). This CDR3 has 15 residues. Trimming took 3 bases from V and 6 from J, leaving 18 bases between them. CDR3 protein: CASSLRQWRGLEQYF. The CDR3 region has the DNA TGTGCCAGCAGCTTGAGACAGTGGCGGGGCCTCGAGCAGTACTTC.

CDR3 DNA: TGTGCCAGCAGCAGCCAGGGACAGAACACCGGGGAGCTGTTTTTT. Its translation is CASSSQGQNTGELFF. The chain couples TRBV7-2 to TRBJ2-2, with TRBD1 as a possible D gene (6 bases). Germline loops: CDR1 SGHTA, CDR2 FQGNSA. V was clipped by 5 bases and J by 1 base, with 11 bases between them. This CDR3 has 15 residues.

The chain is built from TRBV6-1 and TRBJ2-7, with 9 bases matching TRBD1. This CDR3 comprises 14 residues. The V gene end was trimmed by 6 bases and the J gene end by 3 bases; junction bases not matched to a gene: 6. Germline V lookup: CDR1 MNHNS, CDR2 SASEGT. In DNA form, the CDR3 reads TGTGCCAGCAGAGGGGGACAGGGAAACTACGAGCAGTACTTC. It specifies CASRGGQGNYEQYF.

The CDR3 loop is CASSLQGHEQFF. CDR3 nucleotide sequence: TGTGCCAGCAGTTTACAGGGCCATGAGCAGTTCTTC. This chain connects TRBV6-5 to TRBJ2-1; tentatively, D is TRBD1 (6 bases). This CDR3 contains 12 residues. V shed 4 bases and J shed 8 bases, with 9 bases lying between them. Germline V gene lookup returns CDR1 MNHEY and CDR2 SVGAGI.